These 5 T cell receptor beta chains were all obtained from the same sample, sequenced in a study of shared clonotypes between healthy human individuals. Method: immunoSEQ multiplex PCR; TCRdb's copy keeps in-frame clones and lacks some. The data contain 2,500,000 or so clones, around 90% of them seen just once; the ten biggest clones take up roughly 0.14%. Sequencing was performed on naive CD4+ T cells sorted from blood. Subset in this sample: CD45RA+ positively selected. The receptors here all came from a man aged 18 to 30 in good health.

The gene calls are TRBV7-3 and TRBJ2-3; D uncertain. Germline V CDR1 and CDR2: SGHTA, FQGTGA. Trimming pared 1 base from V and 7 bases from J, leaving 9 bases between. This CDR3 is 13 amino acids long. The CDR3 spells CASSLRAANTQYF. Written as DNA, the CDR3 is TGTGCCAGCAGCTTAAGGGCAGCGAATACGCAGTATTTT.

The chain joins TRBV2 to TRBJ2-3, with D perhaps TRBD1 (5 bases). Germline V gives CDR1 SNHLY, CDR2 FYNNEI. V gave up 7 bases and J gave up 0 bases, with 8 bases separating them. This CDR3 has 13 residues. The chain's CDR3 is CASTTASTDTQYF. CDR3 nucleotides: TGTGCCAGCACGACAGCTAGCACAGATACGCAGTATTTT.

The rearrangement joins TRBV25-1 to TRBJ1-6, with D perhaps TRBD1 (5 bases). V was pared by 4 bases and J by 3 bases, with 10 bases between. Germline V lookup: CDR1 MGHDK, CDR2 SYGVNS. This CDR3 region has 15 residues. DNA of the CDR3: TGTGCCAGCAGTGTTGGGACTCTCTATAATTCACCCCTCCACTTT. This encodes CASSVGTLYNSPLHF. Supplemented by reference TRBV25-1 and TRBJ1-6, the full variable domain reads EADIYQTPRYLVIGTGKKITLECSQTMGHDKMYWYQQDPGMELHLIHYSYGVNSTEKGDLSSESTVSRIRTEHFPLTLESARPSHTSQYLCASSVGTLYNSPLHFGNGTRLTVT.

The rearrangement links TRBV6-6 to TRBJ2-1; TRBD2 is a possible D gene (6 bases). This CDR3 contains 12 residues. The ends were cut back, 7 bases at V and 9 bases at J, with 13 bases in the middle. Germline V gene data show CDR1 as MNHNY and CDR2 as SVGAGI (reference sequence). CDR3 residues: CASTGEGREQFF. The CDR3 DNA reads as TGTGCCAGCACGGGAGAGGGGCGTGAGCAGTTCTTC.

This chain joins TRBV4-1 and TRBJ2-5; 8 bases map to TRBD2. This CDR3 comprises 16 residues. The V and J ends lost 0 bases and 4 bases, in that order; junction bases with no gene match: 7. Germline CDR1 is MGHRA and CDR2 is YSYEKL. The CDR3 here is CASSQDGGGPPETQYF. Written as DNA, the CDR3 is TGCGCCAGCAGCCAAGACGGGGGGGGGCCTCCAGAGACCCAGTACTTC.